This section outlines one T cell receptor (beta chain) sequence together with its context. The cohort comprised adults aged 18 to 89 years residing in approximately 25 US areas. These data are taken from a study of blood T cell repertoires in COVID-19. Assay used: immunoSEQ multiplex PCR; TCRdb lists only in-frame clones, some missing. The sample shows about 390,000 clones, around 87% of them seen only once. The material sequenced was PBMCs or T cells enriched from blood (not recorded which). The origin of this receptor is a woman in her 50s who had recovered from COVID-19.

The CDR3 sequence: CASSTPGQSRGQYF. CDR3 coding DNA: TGTGCCAGCAGTACCCCGGGACAGTCCCGGGGCCAGTACTTC. The gene calls are TRBV28 and TRBJ2-5; 7 positions agree with TRBD1. Per germline, CDR1 MDHEN and CDR2 SYDVKM. The CDR3 covers 14 residues. V was pared by 5 bases and J by 10 bases, with 13 bases of the junction left unmatched.